The 11 T cell receptor beta chains below come from one sample, sequenced in a study of blood T cell repertoires in COVID-19. Method: immunoSEQ multiplex PCR; TCRdb's copy keeps in-frame clones and lacks some. Among 130,000 or so clones, approximately 89% were seen once, and the ten largest hold over 10%. Sequences were obtained from peripheral blood. All receptors come from a woman in her 70s with COVID-19, enrolled during active disease.

V and J are TRBV30 and TRBJ1-6; 12 bases agree with TRBD1. CDR1 GTSNPN and CDR2 SVGIG come from the germline V gene (reference sequence). After removal of 5 bases from V and 10 bases from J, the junction contained 15 bases not matched to a gene. This CDR3 is 17 amino acids long. CDR3 amino acids: CAWRTGTGGSIGSPLHF. In nucleotides, the CDR3 is TGTGCCTGGCGGACCGGGACAGGGGGCTCCATTGGGTCACCCCTCCACTTT.

The chain recombines TRBV18 with TRBJ2-5; 8 bases match TRBD2. The CDR3 has 15 amino acids. Trimming removed 6 bases from V and 5 bases from J; junction bases left unmatched: 11. Germline V gene data show CDR1 as KGHSH and CDR2 as LQKENI. The CDR3 sequence is CASSPAGTRVETQYF. The CDR3 region has the DNA TGTGCCAGCTCCCCGGCCGGGACTAGAGTCGAGACCCAGTACTTC.

The chain combines TRBV12-3 or TRBV12-4 with TRBJ1-6; D may be TRBD1 (6 bases). The CDR3 has 13 amino acids. The ends were cut back, 5 bases at V and 10 bases at J, with 12 bases in the middle. CDR3 amino acids: CASSPTGNSPLHF. The DNA of the CDR3 is TGTGCCAGCAGTCCCACAGGGAACTCACCCCTCCACTTT.

The chain links TRBV2 to TRBJ1-1; D gene unclear. The germline V gene has CDR1 SNHLY and CDR2 FYNNEI. The ends were cut back, 4 bases at V and 3 bases at J, with 12 bases in the middle. The CDR3 spans 14 residues. CDR3 residues: CASSVGGGYTEAFF. In DNA, the CDR3 is TGTGCCAGCAGTGTTGGCGGAGGCTACACTGAAGCTTTCTTT.

CDR3 in amino acids: CASSPDRQGAFF. The CDR3 coding sequence is TGTGCCAGCAGTCCTGACCGTCAGGGGGCTTTCTTT. J is TRBJ1-1 and V is TRBV12-3 or TRBV12-4, with D perhaps matching TRBD1 (6 bases). The CDR3 length is 12 residues. Trimming stripped 5 bases from V and 11 bases from J, with 15 bases between.

In its sample, this clone was seen once. The chain couples TRBV12-3 or TRBV12-4 to TRBJ2-7; no firm D call. With 7 bases removed from V and 6 bases from J, the gap between germline ends came to 7 bases. The CDR3 is made up of 10 amino acids. The CDR3 sequence is CASNIGEQYF. CDR3 nucleotides: TGTGCCAGCAATATCGGCGAGCAGTACTTC.

This clone was seen once. The chain recombines TRBV18 with TRBJ2-6; D ambiguous. Germline V gene data show CDR1 as KGHSH and CDR2 as LQKENI. This CDR3 spans 13 amino acids. With 8 bases removed from V and 0 bases from J, the gap between germline ends came to 5 bases. Here the CDR3 reads CASSNSGANVLTF. The CDR3 DNA reads as TGTGCCAGCAGCAACTCTGGGGCCAACGTCCTGACTTTC. Using reference TRBV18 and TRBJ2-6 for the parts outside the CDR3, the full variable domain is NAGVMQNPRHLVRRRGQEARLRCSPMKGHSHVYWYRQLPEEGLKFMVYLQKENIIDESGMPKERFSAEFPKEGPSILRIQQVVRGDSAAYFCASSNSGANVLTFGAGSRLTVL.

V is TRBV28 and J is TRBJ1-5; TRBD1 matches at 10 bases. From germline, CDR1 is MDHEN and CDR2 SYDVKM. This CDR3 is built from 17 residues. V lost 6 bases, J lost 3 bases, and 11 bases stayed unmatched. CDR3 residues: CASSPSTTGGNNQPQHF. The CDR3 DNA sequence: TGTGCCAGCAGCCCCTCCACGACAGGGGGCAACAATCAGCCCCAGCATTTT.

V usage is TRBV18 and J usage is TRBJ1-1; possibly TRBD1 for D (6 bases). Trimming cost V 0 bases and J 5 bases, with 13 bases left between them. Germline values: CDR1 KGHSH, CDR2 LQKENI. The CDR3 is 15 amino acids. CDR3 protein: CASSPPVRGGTEAFF. The CDR3, as DNA: TGTGCCAGCTCACCACCGGTCAGGGGAGGGACTGAAGCTTTCTTT.

The rearrangement joins TRBV19 to TRBJ1-5; 7 bases agree with TRBD1. The CDR3 totals 15 residues. Per germline, CDR1 LNHDA and CDR2 SQIVND (reference sequence). V was pared by 4 bases and J by 4 bases, with 7 bases of the junction left unmatched. The chain's CDR3 is CASSSYRGRNQPQHF. The CDR3 nucleotides read TGTGCCAGTAGTAGCTACAGGGGAAGGAATCAGCCCCAGCATTTT.

CDR3 DNA sequence: TGTGCCAGCAGTTACAGGGGGGAACTGTTTTTT. Translated, it gives CASSYRGELFF. The chain couples TRBV12-3 or TRBV12-4 to TRBJ1-4; 8 bases align to TRBD1. The CDR3 is 11 amino acids. V gave up 4 bases and J gave up 12 bases; unmatched junction bases: 1.